This T cell receptor (beta chain) was observed in a study of blood T cell repertoires in COVID-19. The wider study: The study drew acute and convalescent COVID-19 samples from the United States, Italy and Spain. T cells, B-cell-depleted T cells, or PBMCs provided the cDNA or gDNA that served as material.

V was clipped by 3 bases and J by 0 bases, with 6 bases between them. Germline CDR1 SNHLY, CDR2 FYNNEI. This CDR3 has 14 amino acids. Original processing notes: Reference gene primer amplification gave nucleated cell count estimates. Profiling relied on immunoSEQ multiplex PCR, and the TCRdb table lists in-frame clones only, not all of them. Clone size and the V and J calls come from that table; the DNA yielded D and trimming. The sample lists approximately 210,000 clones; over 80% were seen once. The chain employs TRBV2 and TRBJ1-3; D is uncertain. The sequence was collected from a human donor in a cohort sampled during active COVID-19. The sequenced material came from peripheral blood. The CDR3 bases are TGTGCCAGCAGTGATGGAGCCTCTGGAAACACCATATATTTT. It translates to CASSDGASGNTIYF.